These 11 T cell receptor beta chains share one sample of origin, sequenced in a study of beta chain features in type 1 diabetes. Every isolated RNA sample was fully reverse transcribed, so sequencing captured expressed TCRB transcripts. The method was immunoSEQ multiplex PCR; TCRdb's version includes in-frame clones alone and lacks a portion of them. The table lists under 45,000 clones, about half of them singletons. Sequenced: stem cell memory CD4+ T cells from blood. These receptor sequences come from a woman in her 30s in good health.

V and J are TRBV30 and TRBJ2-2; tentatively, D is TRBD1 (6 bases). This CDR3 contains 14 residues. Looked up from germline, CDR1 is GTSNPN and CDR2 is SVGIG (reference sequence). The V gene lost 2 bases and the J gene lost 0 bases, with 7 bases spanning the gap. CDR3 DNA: TGTGCCTGGAGTAGGGGGACGAACACCGGGGAGCTGTTTTTT. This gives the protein CAWSRGTNTGELFF.

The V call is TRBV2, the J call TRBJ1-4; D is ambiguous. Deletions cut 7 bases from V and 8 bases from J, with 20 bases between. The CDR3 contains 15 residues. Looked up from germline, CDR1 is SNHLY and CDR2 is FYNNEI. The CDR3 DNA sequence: TGTGCCAGCAAAGTCAGGATCATAGGGAGGGAAAAACTGTTTTTT. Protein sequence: CASKVRIIGREKLFF.

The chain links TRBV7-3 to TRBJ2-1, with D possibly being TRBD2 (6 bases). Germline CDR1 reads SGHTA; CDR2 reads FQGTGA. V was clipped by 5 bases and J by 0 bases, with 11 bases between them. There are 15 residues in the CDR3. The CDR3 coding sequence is TGTGCCAGCAGCCGGGACTCCAGCTCCTACAATGAGCAGTTCTTC. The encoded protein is CASSRDSSSYNEQFF.

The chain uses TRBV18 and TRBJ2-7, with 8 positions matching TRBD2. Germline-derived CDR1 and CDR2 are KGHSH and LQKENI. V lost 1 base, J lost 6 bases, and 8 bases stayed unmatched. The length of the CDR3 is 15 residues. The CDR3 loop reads CASSPQSGTRAEQYF. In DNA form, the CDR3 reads TGTGCCAGCTCACCACAATCCGGGACTAGAGCCGAGCAGTACTTC.

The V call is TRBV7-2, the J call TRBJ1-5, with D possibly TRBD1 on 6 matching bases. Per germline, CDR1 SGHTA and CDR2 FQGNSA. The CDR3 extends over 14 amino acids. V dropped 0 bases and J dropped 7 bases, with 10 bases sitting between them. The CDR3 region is CASSLAGQSQPQHF. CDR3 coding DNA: TGTGCCAGCAGCTTAGCAGGACAGTCGCAGCCCCAGCATTTT. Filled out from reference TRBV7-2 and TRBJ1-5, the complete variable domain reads GAGVSQSPSNKVTEKGKDVELRCDPISGHTALYWYRQSLGQGLEFLIYFQGNSAPDKSGLPSDRFSAERTGGSVSTLTIQRTQQEDSAVYLCASSLAGQSQPQHFGDGTRLSIL.

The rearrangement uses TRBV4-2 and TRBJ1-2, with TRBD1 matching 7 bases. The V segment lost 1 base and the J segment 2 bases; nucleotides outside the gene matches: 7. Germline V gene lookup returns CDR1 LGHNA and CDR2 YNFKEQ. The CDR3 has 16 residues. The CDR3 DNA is TGTGCCAGCAGCCAAGGTTACGAACAGGGGAACTATGGCTACACCTTC. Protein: CASSQGYEQGNYGYTF.

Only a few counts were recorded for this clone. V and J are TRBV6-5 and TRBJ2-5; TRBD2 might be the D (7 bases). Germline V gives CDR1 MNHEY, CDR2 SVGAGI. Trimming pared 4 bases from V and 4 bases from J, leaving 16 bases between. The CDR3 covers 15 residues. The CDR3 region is CASSSRGGGGETQYF. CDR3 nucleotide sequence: TGTGCCAGCAGTTCCCGAGGGGGGGGCGGAGAGACCCAGTACTTC.

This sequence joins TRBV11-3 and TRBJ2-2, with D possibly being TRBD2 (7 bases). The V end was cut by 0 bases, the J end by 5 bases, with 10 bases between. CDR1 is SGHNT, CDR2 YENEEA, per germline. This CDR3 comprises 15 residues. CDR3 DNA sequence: TGTGCCAGCAGCTTAGACAGGGGAGGGACCGGGGAGCTGTTTTTT. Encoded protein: CASSLDRGGTGELFF.

The CDR3 reads CASSPGQIYEQYF. The CDR3 DNA reads as TGTGCCAGCTCACCGGGACAAATCTACGAGCAGTACTTC. The J gene is TRBJ2-5, the V gene TRBV18, with TRBD1 as a possible D gene (6 bases). Matching the DNA end better, TRBJ2-7 makes the J call doubtful. CDR1 is KGHSH, CDR2 LQKENI, per germline. This CDR3 has 13 amino acids.

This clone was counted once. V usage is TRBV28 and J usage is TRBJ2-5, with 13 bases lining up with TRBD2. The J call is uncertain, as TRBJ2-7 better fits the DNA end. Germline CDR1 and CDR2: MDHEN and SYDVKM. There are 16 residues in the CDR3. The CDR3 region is CASSHGTSGIIYEQYF. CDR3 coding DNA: TGTGCCAGCAGCCATGGGACTAGCGGGATAATCTACGAGCAGTACTTC.

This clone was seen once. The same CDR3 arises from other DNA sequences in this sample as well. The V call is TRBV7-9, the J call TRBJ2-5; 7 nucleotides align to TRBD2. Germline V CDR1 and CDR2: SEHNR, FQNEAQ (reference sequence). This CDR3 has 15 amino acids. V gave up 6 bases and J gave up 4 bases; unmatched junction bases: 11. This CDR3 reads CASSLNSGRGETQYF. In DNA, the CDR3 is TGTGCCAGCAGTTTAAATTCGGGGAGGGGAGAGACCCAGTACTTC.